This T cell receptor beta chain came from a study of shared clonotypes between healthy human individuals. Turning to the study itself: Each donor had three CD4 naive, three CD4 memory, two CD8 naive and one CD8 memory plate. General study findings and limits: Sequencing of the sorted subsets was shown by rarefaction to be incomplete despite large depth.

For sorted subsets, about 0.2 ug DNA per replicate equaled about 30,000 T cell genomes. Generated by immunoSEQ multiplex PCR, the TCRdb table keeps only in-frame clones and is missing some. The table records some 790,000 clones, around 70% of them present only once. This clone was seen only a few times. What it binds is not known. This clonotype was sampled from a woman aged 30 to 39 in good health. Sequenced input: memory CD4+ T cells sorted from blood. This sample's subset: CD45RA-negative fraction.

CDR3 nucleotide sequence: TGTGCCAGCAGTGAAGAGCAGGTTAGCTACGAGCAGTACTTC. This encodes CASSEEQVSYEQYF. The V gene is TRBV2, the J gene TRBJ2-7; no clear D. This CDR3 contains 14 residues. The germline V gene encodes CDR1 SNHLY and CDR2 FYNNEI. The V gene lost 1 base and the J gene lost 3 bases, with 10 bases spanning the gap.